Listed below are T cell receptor beta chains from one sample, sequenced in a study of T cell repertoires in cytomegalovirus infection. Their target antigens are unknown. TCRdb passed the reads through MiXCR, listing each CDR3 protein once. The sample lists approximately 990,000 distinct CDR3 sequences, around 30% occurring once. Sequenced here: cultured CD8+ T cells from PBMCs, sampled from culture after CMV antigen stimulation. These receptors were collected from a human donor in good health (CMV status not recorded). Some clones in this sample may be carry-over from other donors' samples. CDR3s include the opening cysteine and the closing phenylalanine or tryptophan. Fields, in order: V gene, J gene, D gene, clone size, CDR3 protein, CDR3 DNA. D genes are given only for firm matches. Size values are once, few and many counts, or a class for expanded clones, and some rows have none.

TRBV29-1,TRBJ1-1,NA,NA,CSVEEPGWTEAFF,TGCAGCGTTGAAGAGCCGGGATGGACTGAAGCTTTCTTT
TRBV7-6,TRBJ2-2,NA,NA,CASSFDAGITGELFF,TGTGCCAGCAGCTTCGACGCCGGGATCACCGGGGAGCTGTTTTTT
TRBV7-8,TRBJ1-4,NA,many,CASSSYPSGSATNEKLFF,TGTGCCAGCAGTTCCTACCCCTCGGGCAGTGCAACTAATGAAAAACTGTTTTTT
TRBV7-9,TRBJ2-7,NA,NA,CASLGYSYEQYF,TGTGCCAGCCTAGGGTACTCCTACGAGCAGTACTTC
TRBV5-1,TRBJ1-6,NA,NA,CASSLSHEEAYNSPLHF,TGCGCCAGCAGCTTGAGTCATGAGGAAGCCTATAATTCACCCCTCCACTTT
TRBV12-3/TRBV12-4,TRBJ1-6,NA,few,CASSSGWSYNSPLHF,TGTGCCAGCAGTTCCGGGTGGTCCTATAATTCACCCCTCCACTTT
TRBV20-1,TRBJ1-3,NA,once,CSAREGERSGNTIYF,TGCAGTGCAAGGGAGGGGGAGAGGTCTGGAAACACCATATATTTT
TRBV7-6,TRBJ2-1,TRBD1,few,CASSPYRGSYNEQFF,TGTGCCAGCAGCCCGTACAGGGGGTCGTACAATGAGCAGTTCTTC
TRBV7-7,TRBJ2-1,TRBD2,few,CASSLARGGGVNEQFF,TGTGCTAGCAGCTTAGCGCGGGGGGGGGGCGTCAATGAGCAGTTCTTC
TRBV7-9,TRBJ1-6,NA,many,CASSLGDSPLHF,TGTGCCAGCAGCTTAGGGGATTCACCCCTCCACTTT
TRBV20-1,TRBJ2-2,TRBD1,few,CSARLYWTGDTGELFF,TGCAGTGCTAGACTTTACTGGACAGGGGACACCGGGGAGCTGTTTTTT
TRBV7-6,TRBJ2-3,NA,NA,CASSLGELYTQYF,TGTGCCAGCAGCTTAGGAGAACTATATACGCAGTATTTT
TRBV6-1,TRBJ1-2,NA,few,CASSEAAGILYTF,TGTGCCAGCAGTGAAGCGGCGGGAATCCTCTACACCTTC
TRBV7-8,TRBJ1-1,NA,NA,CASSFDFNTEAFF,TGTGCCAGCAGCTTTGATTTTAACACTGAAGCTTTCTTT
TRBV12-5,TRBJ2-1,NA,few,CASGPDTAYSYNEQFF,TGTGCTAGTGGTCCAGACACAGCCTATTCCTACAATGAGCAGTTCTTC
TRBV5-6,TRBJ2-1,NA,NA,CASSAINEQFF,TGTGCCAGCAGCGCCATCAATGAGCAGTTCTTC
TRBV28,TRBJ1-4,NA,NA,CASIQRGYNEKLFF,TGTGCCAGCATTCAAAGAGGGTATAATGAAAAACTGTTTTTT
TRBV4-1,TRBJ2-7,TRBD2,NA,CASSQISGDYYEQYF,TGCGCCAGCAGCCAGATTAGCGGGGACTACTACGAGCAGTACTTC
TRBV12-3/TRBV12-4,TRBJ2-5,NA,NA,CASSWELPRIHQETQYF,TGTGCCAGCAGTTGGGAACTCCCGAGAATACATCAAGAGACCCAGTACTTC
TRBV12-3/TRBV12-4,TRBJ2-3,TRBD2,few,CASSILAGGGDTQYF,TGTGCCAGCAGTATCCTAGCGGGGGGCGGGGATACGCAGTATTTT
TRBV27,TRBJ2-1,NA,NA,CASSLGIQAYNEQFF,TGTGCCAGCAGTTTAGGAATACAGGCGTACAATGAGCAGTTCTTC
TRBV15,TRBJ2-3,TRBD1,NA,CVTSRDRHPGGSFTDTQYF,TGTGTCACCAGCAGAGATAGACATCCAGGGGGAAGTTTCACAGATACGCAGTATTTT
TRBV7-3,TRBJ2-6,NA,NA,CASSFSTGSGANVLTF,TGTGCCAGCAGCTTCTCCACCGGCTCTGGGGCCAACGTCCTGACTTTC
TRBV27,TRBJ1-6,NA,NA,CASSQGQNSPLHF,TGTGCCAGCAGTCAAGGACAAAACTCACCCCTCCACTTT
TRBV7-9,TRBJ2-2,TRBD2,few,CASSLRTSGAGELFF,TGTGCCAGCAGCTTAAGGACTAGCGGGGCCGGGGAGCTGTTTTTT
TRBV7-9,TRBJ2-7,TRBD1,NA,CASSGPGQGRPYEQYF,TGTGCCAGCAGCGGTCCGGGACAGGGGCGCCCCTACGAGCAGTACTTC
TRBV7-2,TRBJ1-2,NA,once,CASRLGAVYGYTF,TGTGCCAGCAGATTAGGAGCGGTCTATGGCTACACCTTC
TRBV19,TRBJ2-7,NA,many,CASSIAETWEGIYEQYF,TGTGCCAGTAGTATAGCCGAAACTTGGGAAGGAATCTACGAGCAGTACTTC
TRBV6-2/TRBV6-3,TRBJ2-3,NA,few,CASSYSGLTDTQYF,TGTGCCAGCAGTTACAGCGGCCTCACAGATACGCAGTATTTT
TRBV7-2,TRBJ2-7,NA,many,CASSHDSYEQYF,TGTGCCAGCAGCCACGACAGCTACGAGCAGTACTTC
TRBV6-6,TRBJ2-1,NA,NA,CASSYGSGNEQFF,TGTGCCAGCAGTTACGGGTCGGGGAATGAGCAGTTCTTC
TRBV12-3/TRBV12-4,TRBJ1-3,TRBD1,few,CASRPGQGNTIYF,TGTGCCAGCAGGCCGGGACAGGGAAACACCATATATTTT
TRBV2,TRBJ2-1,NA,few,CASVKPDNEQFF,TGTGCCAGCGTTAAACCGGACAATGAGCAGTTCTTC
TRBV6-6,TRBJ1-1,NA,NA,CASSCSPAGWKDTEAFF,TGTGCCAGCAGTTGCTCGCCGGCGGGGTGGAAGGACACTGAAGCTTTCTTT
TRBV14,TRBJ1-6,TRBD1,NA,CASSQLDRVDSPLHF,TGTGCCAGCAGCCAATTAGACAGGGTCGATTCACCCCTCCACTTT
TRBV28,TRBJ2-3,NA,NA,CASRDLEWDTQYF,TGTGCCAGCCGGGACCTAGAATGGGATACGCAGTATTTT
TRBV12-3/TRBV12-4,TRBJ1-1,NA,NA,CASGHRAHTEAFF,TGTGCCAGCGGCCACAGGGCCCACACTGAAGCTTTCTTT
TRBV19,TRBJ2-2,TRBD2,NA,CASSPQRGPNTGELFF,TGTGCCAGTAGTCCCCAGCGGGGGCCGAACACCGGGGAGCTGTTTTTT
TRBV10-3,TRBJ2-7,NA,NA,CAITTGRAAEQYF,TGTGCCATCACCACCGGTAGGGCGGCCGAGCAGTACTTC
TRBV6-8,TRBJ1-4,TRBD1,NA,CASSPYLQQGAQGEKLFF,TGTGCCAGCAGCCCTTACCTTCAACAGGGGGCACAAGGTGAAAAACTGTTTTTT
TRBV6-5,TRBJ1-1,NA,few,CASSYLGGNPEAFF,TGTGCCAGCAGTTACTTGGGAGGGAACCCTGAAGCTTTCTTT
TRBV4-1,TRBJ1-4,NA,NA,CASSGGEEKLFF,TGCGCCAGCAGCGGGGGGGAAGAAAAACTGTTTTTT
TRBV7-9,TRBJ2-7,NA,NA,CASSLLGGSDKQYF,TGTGCCAGCAGCTTATTGGGGGGCTCGGACAAGCAGTACTTC